This TCR beta chain derives from a study of cytomegalovirus exposure and HLA in healthy donors. About the research overall: Previous work identified 120 million or so unique TCR beta sequences from about 179 million T cells.

Comment on this clone: Its antigen is unknown.

13 Jbeta primers and 60 Vbeta primers were used for the PCR. Sequenced by immunoSEQ multiplex PCR; TCRdb stores in-frame clones only, minus some. The sample has under 150,000 clones, over 60% seen once. Study-wide results and limits: Whilst most TCR sequences proved rare, a subset of public TCRs occurred across many donors. A list of around 160 TCR beta chains associated with cytomegalovirus was given. The study had only CMV serostatus as immune exposure information.

Germline CDR1 and CDR2: LGHNA and YNFKEQ. The J segment lost 6 bases and the V segment lost 0 bases, leaving 7 bases of the junction unmatched. The CDR3 contains 16 residues. J is TRBJ2-1 and V is TRBV4-2; 8 bases map to TRBD1. Sequences were obtained from PBMCs. This TCR derives from a woman in her 40s in good health and CMV-seronegative. The CDR3 coding sequence is TGTGCCAGCAGCCAAGACCCCGACAGGGGCGGCAATGAGCAGTTCTTC. Its translation is CASSQDPDRGGNEQFF.